These 16 T cell receptor beta chains came from one sample sequenced in a study of shared T cell receptors in the human thymus. Only in-frame clones appear in the TCRdb table, and some are missing; sequencing was by immunoSEQ multiplex PCR. This sample has 700,000 or so clones; 80% to 90% occur once, and the top ten carry under 0.012%. This sample also appeared in a second study, on human thymus T cells.

Sequences were obtained from thymocytes. Receptor source: a girl less than two years old with a congenital heart defect.

The V call is TRBV5-6, the J call TRBJ1-6; 7 nucleotides match TRBD1. Per germline, CDR1 SGHDT and CDR2 YYEEEE. J was trimmed by 11 bases and V by 8 bases; bases with no gene match: 16. The CDR3 has 15 residues. The CDR3 region is CASGTDWSLGAPLHF. DNA of the CDR3: TGTGCCAGTGGGACAGACTGGTCCTTGGGGGCACCCCTCCACTTT.

The chain links TRBV19 to TRBJ1-5, with a tentative D call TRBD1 (6 bases). Per the germline V gene, CDR1 is LNHDA and CDR2 is SQIVND (reference sequence). V lost 8 bases and J lost 0, with 20 bases in between. The CDR3 is 17 residues long. CDR3 nucleotides: TGTGCCAGTGGGGACCCAGGGGTTGTGTCTAGCAATCAGCCCCAGCATTTT. This translates into CASGDPGVVSSNQPQHF. The full variable domain, in which reference TRBV19 and TRBJ1-5 provide the parts outside the CDR3, is DGGITQSPKYLFRKEGQNVTLSCEQNLNHDAMYWYRQDPGQGLRLIYYSQIVNDFQKGDIAEGYSVSREKKESFPLTVTSAQKNPTAFYLCASGDPGVVSSNQPQHFGDGTRLSIL.

The chain has TRBV19 and TRBJ1-6, with TRBD1 matching 7 bases. The CDR3 consists of 17 residues. Germline trimming cut 4 bases from V and 6 bases from J; bases unmatched to any gene: 12. In germline, CDR1 is LNHDA, CDR2 SQIVND (reference sequence). CDR3 DNA sequence: TGTGCCAGTAGTAGGAGGGGACAGACCCTACCTAATTCACCCCTCCACTTT. Its translation is CASSRRGQTLPNSPLHF. The whole variable domain, filled in from reference TRBV19 and TRBJ1-6, reads DGGITQSPKYLFRKEGQNVTLSCEQNLNHDAMYWYRQDPGQGLRLIYYSQIVNDFQKGDIAEGYSVSREKKESFPLTVTSAQKNPTAFYLCASSRRGQTLPNSPLHFGNGTRLTVT.

This sequence joins TRBV5-6 and TRBJ2-6; D is ambiguous. Germline CDR1 SGHDT, CDR2 YYEEEE. The CDR3 loop spans 17 amino acids. Deletions cut 2 bases from V and 0 bases from J, with 12 bases between. The CDR3 coding sequence is TGTGCCAGCAGCTTCGCAACTGGTTACTCTGGGGCCAACGTCCTGACTTTC. This sequence encodes CASSFATGYSGANVLTF.

The chain links TRBV7-2 to TRBJ2-7; D may be TRBD1 (6 bases). Trimming removed 0 bases at V and 0 bases at J, with 12 bases between. This CDR3 is 16 amino acids long. Germline V gene data show CDR1 as SGHTA and CDR2 as FQGNSA. The CDR3: CASSLAGTGSSYEQYF. In DNA, the CDR3 is TGTGCCAGCAGCTTAGCAGGCACAGGGAGCTCCTACGAGCAGTACTTC.

The chain recombines TRBV2 with TRBJ2-4, with 10 bases identical to TRBD1. V trimming: 5 bases; J trimming: 3 bases; junction bases outside the gene matches: 22. The CDR3 spans 21 residues. The germline V gene encodes CDR1 SNHLY and CDR2 FYNNEI. CDR3 nucleotides: TGTGCCAGCAGTCCAGCAACTGGACAGGGGGACGTGGGTCGGAACAAAAACATTCAGTACTTC. Residues: CASSPATGQGDVGRNKNIQYF.

V gene TRBV7-8 combines with J gene TRBJ1-4, with no clear D. The germline V gene has CDR1 SGHVS and CDR2 FQNEAQ. Deletions cut 0 bases from V and 8 bases from J, with 7 bases between. The CDR3 totals 13 residues. The CDR3: CASSLAPVEKLFF. In DNA form, the CDR3 reads TGTGCCAGCAGCTTAGCACCGGTAGAAAAACTGTTTTTT.

V usage is TRBV11-2 and J usage is TRBJ1-1, with TRBD1 matching 9 bases. CDR1 and CDR2 (germline): SGHAT, FQNNGV. The length of the CDR3 is 17 residues. J was trimmed by 1 base and V by 2 bases; bases with no gene match: 8. CDR3 amino acids: CASSLPGTGIANTEAFF. The CDR3 coding sequence is TGTGCCAGCAGCTTACCCGGGACAGGGATCGCGAACACTGAAGCTTTCTTT.

The chain joins TRBV10-2 to TRBJ2-1, with D possibly matching TRBD2 (6 bases). V lost 5 bases to trimming and J lost 15 bases, with 26 bases between them. CDR1 and CDR2 from the germline V gene are WSHSY and SAAADI. The CDR3 has 15 residues. The CDR3 DNA reads as TGCGCCAGCAGTCCCCGGGACGCGGGAACCCCCGTAGGGTTCTTC. Residues: CASSPRDAGTPVGFF.

This chain uses TRBV19 with TRBJ1-3; 7 positions agree with TRBD1. V was clipped by 1 base and J by 1 base; unmatched bases: 7. Germline V lookup: CDR1 LNHDA, CDR2 SQIVND (reference sequence). The CDR3 is 17 residues long. CDR3 region: CASSIVGGRGSGNTIYF. As DNA, the CDR3 is TGTGCCAGTAGTATAGTGGGGGGCAGGGGGTCTGGAAACACCATATATTTT.

This sequence joins TRBV11-3 and TRBJ2-1; 9 positions agree with TRBD2. The CDR3 is 16 amino acids. Germline V gene sequence: CDR1 SGHNT, CDR2 YENEEA. V was pared by 5 bases and J by 12 bases, with 17 bases of the junction left unmatched. CDR3 nucleotide sequence: TGTGCCAGCAGCCGAGAGGGGCTAGCGGGGAGCCCGACGCAGTTCTTC. Translating gives CASSREGLAGSPTQFF.

Written as DNA, the CDR3 is TGCGCCAGCAGCCAAGATGACAGTCAAGAGACCCAGTACTTC. Its translation: CASSQDDSQETQYF. The chain carries TRBV4-3 and TRBJ2-5, with D tentatively TRBD1 (5 bases). V lost 0 bases to trimming and J lost 2 bases, with 7 bases between them. The germline gives CDR1 LGHNA, CDR2 YSLEER. The CDR3 has 14 residues.

This clone was detected only once. This chain connects TRBV5-8 to TRBJ2-3; no clear D gene. This CDR3 has 16 residues. CDR1 is SGHTS and CDR2 is YDEGEE in the germline V gene. V was shortened by 0 bases and J by 3 bases, with 14 bases between the two germline ends. CDR3 sequence reads: CASSLVVWASTDTQYF. In nucleotides, the CDR3 is TGTGCCAGCAGCTTGGTAGTATGGGCATCAACAGATACGCAGTATTTT.

This clone was seen a single time. This rearrangement joins TRBV6-5 to TRBJ1-6, with D perhaps matching TRBD1 (6 bases). The CDR3 consists of 14 residues. The germline V gene has CDR1 MNHEY and CDR2 SVGAGI. V was clipped by 2 bases and J by 6 bases, with 8 bases between them. The CDR3 region is CASSYPDSNSPLHF. The DNA for the CDR3 is TGTGCCAGCAGTTACCCGGACAGTAATTCACCCCTCCACTTT.

This clone was observed once. V is TRBV4-1 and J is TRBJ2-1; 13 nucleotides match TRBD2. Germline loops: CDR1 MGHRA, CDR2 YSYEKL. V was clipped by 4 bases and J by 7 bases; unmatched bases: 13. This CDR3 region has 18 residues. The CDR3 region is CASSPPGLAGRSPNEQFF. CDR3 bases: TGCGCCAGCAGCCCACCGGGACTAGCGGGGAGAAGCCCAAATGAGCAGTTCTTC.

The chain joins TRBV7-6 to TRBJ2-2, with 8 bases that match TRBD2. CDR1 is SGHVS and CDR2 is FNYEAQ in the germline V gene. The CDR3 sequence is 16 residues long. With 2 bases clipped from V and 1 base from J, the junction kept 3 bases outside the gene matches. CDR3 in amino acids: CASSLYGGENTGELFF. In DNA, the CDR3 is TGTGCCAGCAGCTTATACGGGGGGGAGAACACCGGGGAGCTGTTTTTT.